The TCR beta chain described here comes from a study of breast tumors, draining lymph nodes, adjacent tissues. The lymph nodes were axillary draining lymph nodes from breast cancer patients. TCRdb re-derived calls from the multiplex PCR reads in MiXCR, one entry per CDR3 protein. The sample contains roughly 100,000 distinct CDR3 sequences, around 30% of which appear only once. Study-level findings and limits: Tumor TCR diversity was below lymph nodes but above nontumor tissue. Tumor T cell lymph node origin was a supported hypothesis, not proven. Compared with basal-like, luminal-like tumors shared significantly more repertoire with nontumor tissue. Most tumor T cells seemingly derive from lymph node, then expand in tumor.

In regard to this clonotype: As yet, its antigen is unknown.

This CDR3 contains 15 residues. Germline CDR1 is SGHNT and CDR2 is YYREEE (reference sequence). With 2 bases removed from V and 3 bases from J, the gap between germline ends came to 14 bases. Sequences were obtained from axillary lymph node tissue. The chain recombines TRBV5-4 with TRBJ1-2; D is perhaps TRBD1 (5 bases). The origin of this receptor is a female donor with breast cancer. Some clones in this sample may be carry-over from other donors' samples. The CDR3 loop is CASSFSGDSDYGYTF. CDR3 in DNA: TGTGCCAGCAGCTTTTCGGGGGATTCTGACTATGGCTACACCTTC.